One T cell receptor (beta chain) is described in this entry. The clone's antigen remains unknown. No per-base quality is available; no much larger clone lies one base away. To sequence the TCRbeta CDR3 region, genomic DNA was isolated from the sorted cells. The immunoSEQ Assay was used to sequence the TCRbeta CDR3 regions. The immuneACCESS repertoire file appears here via TCRdb, limited to in-frame rearrangements. These files lack a portion of the clones; in checked studies, under half of the deficit traces to unresolved V genes, and the cause of the others is not known. The sample table records about 26,000 clones; 75% to 85% of these occur just once. The top ten hold roughly 25% of the sample. V was cut back by 5 bases and J by 4 bases, leaving a gap of 17 bases between them. The CDR3 goes from the cysteine to the phenylalanine over 16 residues. Just CDR3 DNA is preserved here, 48 bases in frame from base 1. Per the germline V gene (reference sequence), PRHDT is the CDR1 and FYEKMQ is the CDR2.

This sample was taken from a study of OX40 agonist ivuxolimab in advanced cancers. A note on the overall study: The costimulatory receptor OX40 (CD134) was targeted by ivuxolimab, a fully human IgG2 agonistic monoclonal antibody. Intravenous ivuxolimab was administered to patients every 2 weeks at six dose levels: 0.01, 0.1, 0.3, 1.5, 3 and 10 mg/kg. Partial responses occurred in three dose-escalation patients: two with cutaneous melanoma and one with hepatocellular carcinoma. The paper covers the monotherapy dose-escalation part of the phase I ivuxolimab trial, which included N of about 50 patients. Patients were allowed to have had prior anti-PD-1, anti-PD-L1 or anti-CTLA-4 therapy, and approximately 43% of the dose-escalation patients had previously received checkpoint inhibitors. In the dose-escalation cohort, 75% to 90% of patients were male, and the mean age was 60 years with a range of about 20 to 90. Of the roughly 54 patients in dose escalation, around 20 had hepatocellular carcinoma, some 15 had melanoma, 9 had renal cell carcinoma and 9 had head and neck cancer. Peripheral TCRbeta sequencing was intended to test whether TCR sequence diversity was altered and clonal T-cell expansion was caused by ivuxolimab.

Here is what the overall study found, with its caveats: Clonal expansion of both CD4+ and CD8+ blood T cells was observed from baseline to week 6 at doses 0.1 to 3.0 mg/kg. Low levels of normalized T-cell clonal expansion were also seen in some nonresponding patients. After ivuxolimab, CD8+ T cells had more expanded clones than CD4+ T cells on average. Which antigens the clonally expanded peripheral T cells were specific for was not determined. In partial responders in the 0.1-3.0 mg/kg groups, normalized peripheral clonal expansion was found to be among the lowest, especially among CD8+ T cells.

Patients with a history of autoimmune disease or receiving systemic immunosuppression were excluded from the trial. In every dose cohort, peripheral blood was drawn for TCR sequencing at baseline, cycle 4 day 1, and cycle 7 day 1. The samples were drawn from a first-in-human, open-label, multicenter phase I dose-escalation trial of ivuxolimab. The trial enrolled adults with locally advanced or metastatic head and neck squamous cell, hepatocellular, melanoma or renal cell carcinoma. Before TCR sequencing, CD4+ and CD8+ T cells were separately sorted from peripheral blood. Sequences were derived from CD4+ or CD8+ T cells sorted from blood, sampled in a trial of the OX40 agonist ivuxolimab. This sequence was found in an adult with an advanced solid tumor such as melanoma, head and neck, liver or kidney cancer. The chain is encoded by TRBV13 joined to TRBJ2-2; the D gene is tentatively TRBD1 or TRBD2, each matching 7 bases. The CDR3 region reads CASSDQGGLPTGELFF. The DNA is as follows: TGTGCCAGCAGCGACCAGGGGGGACTACCCACCGGGGAGCTGTTTTTT.